Described below is a single TCR beta chain sequence and its context. The antigen is undetermined. Germline is not matched at one junction end, which may reflect a read error. This CDR3 has 14 residues. Through a sample-barcoded 5' primer and a J-beta primer mix, a second PCR was run for 7 to 11 cycles. A template-switch adaptor with 12 random nucleotides tagged each cDNA molecule. TCRdb itself ran the 5' RACE reads through MiXCR, one entry per CDR3 protein. Of around 1.5 million distinct CDR3 sequences detected, 40% to 50% appear once; the ten largest clones hold 6.5% to 10%. This sample was included in a study of blood T cells in healthy people across ages. Study results and caveats: In older individuals, TCR beta diversity per million T cells was lower, falling roughly linearly with age.

The receptor was derived from a woman aged 18-29 years in good health. The J gene is TRBJ1-1, the V gene TRBV12-3 or TRBV12-4; D is uncertain. Sequences were obtained from blood. The CDR3 DNA reads TGTACCAGCAGTTTAGACTCAAGAGGGACTGAAGCTTTCTTT. This encodes CTSSLDSRGTEAFF.